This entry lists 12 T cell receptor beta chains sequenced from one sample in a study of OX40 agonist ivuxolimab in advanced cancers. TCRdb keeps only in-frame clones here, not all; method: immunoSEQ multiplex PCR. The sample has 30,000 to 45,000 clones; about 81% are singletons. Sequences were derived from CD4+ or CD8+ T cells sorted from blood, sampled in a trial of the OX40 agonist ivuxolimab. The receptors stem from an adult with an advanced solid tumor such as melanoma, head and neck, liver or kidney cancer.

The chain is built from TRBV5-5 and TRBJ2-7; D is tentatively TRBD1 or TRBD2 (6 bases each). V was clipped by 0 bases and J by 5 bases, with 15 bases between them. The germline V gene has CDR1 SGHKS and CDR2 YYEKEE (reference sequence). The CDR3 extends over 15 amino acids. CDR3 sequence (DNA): TGTGCCAGCAGCTTGGTCGGCAGGGGAGGCCACGAGCAGTACTTC. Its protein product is CASSLVGRGGHEQYF.

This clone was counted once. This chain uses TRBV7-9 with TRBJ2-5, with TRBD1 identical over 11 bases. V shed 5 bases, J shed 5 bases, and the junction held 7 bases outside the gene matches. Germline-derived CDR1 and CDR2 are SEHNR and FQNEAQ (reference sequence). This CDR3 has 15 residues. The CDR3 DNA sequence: TGTGCCAGCAGCCCCGGACAGGGGGCAGGGGAGACCCAGTACTTC. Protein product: CASSPGQGAGETQYF.

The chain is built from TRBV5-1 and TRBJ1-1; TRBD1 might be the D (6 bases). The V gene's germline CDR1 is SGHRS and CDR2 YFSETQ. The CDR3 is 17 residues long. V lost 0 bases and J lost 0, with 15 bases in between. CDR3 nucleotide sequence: TGCGCCAGCAGCTTGGATGGACAGTTAACCTTGAACACTGAAGCTTTCTTT. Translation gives CASSLDGQLTLNTEAFF.

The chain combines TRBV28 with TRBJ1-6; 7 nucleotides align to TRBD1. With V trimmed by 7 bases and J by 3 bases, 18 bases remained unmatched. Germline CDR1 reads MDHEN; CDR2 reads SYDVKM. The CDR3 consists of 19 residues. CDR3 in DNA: TGTGCCAGCACCCGCCACCCGGGGACAGCTAAATTCTATAATTCACCCCTCCACTTT. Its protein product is CASTRHPGTAKFYNSPLHF.

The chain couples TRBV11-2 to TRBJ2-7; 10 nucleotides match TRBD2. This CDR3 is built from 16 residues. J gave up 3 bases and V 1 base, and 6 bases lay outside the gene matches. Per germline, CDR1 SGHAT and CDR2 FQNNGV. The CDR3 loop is CASSLALAGAIYEQYF. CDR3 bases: TGTGCCAGCAGCTTAGCCCTAGCGGGAGCGATCTACGAGCAGTACTTC.

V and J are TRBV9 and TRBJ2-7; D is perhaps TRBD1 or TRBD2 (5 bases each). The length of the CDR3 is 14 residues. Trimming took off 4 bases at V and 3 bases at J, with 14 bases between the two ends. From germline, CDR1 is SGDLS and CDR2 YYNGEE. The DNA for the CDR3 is TGTGCCAGCAGCCTCTCTGGGACCTTCTACGAGCAGTACTTC. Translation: CASSLSGTFYEQYF.

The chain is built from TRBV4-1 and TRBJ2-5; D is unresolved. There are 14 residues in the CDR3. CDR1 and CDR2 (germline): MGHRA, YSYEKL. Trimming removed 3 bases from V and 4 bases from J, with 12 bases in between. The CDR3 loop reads CASSQQMWGETQYF. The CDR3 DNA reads TGCGCCAGCAGCCAGCAAATGTGGGGAGAGACCCAGTACTTC.

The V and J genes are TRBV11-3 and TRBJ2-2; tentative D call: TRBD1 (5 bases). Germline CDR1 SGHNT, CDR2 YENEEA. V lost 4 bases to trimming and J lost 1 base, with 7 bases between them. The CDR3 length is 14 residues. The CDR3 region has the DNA TGTGCCAGCAGCTCCGACAGGAACACCGGGGAGCTGTTTTTT. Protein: CASSSDRNTGELFF.

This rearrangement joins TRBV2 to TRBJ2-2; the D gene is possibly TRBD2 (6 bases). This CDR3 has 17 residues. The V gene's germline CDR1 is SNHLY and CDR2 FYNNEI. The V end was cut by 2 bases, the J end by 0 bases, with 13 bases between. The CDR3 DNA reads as TGTGCCAGCAGTGAAAATGGGGCTAGCGCGAACACCGGGGAGCTGTTTTTT. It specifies CASSENGASANTGELFF. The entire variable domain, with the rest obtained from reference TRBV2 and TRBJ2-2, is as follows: EPEVTQTPSHQVTQMGQEVILRCVPISNHLYFYWYRQILGQKVEFLVSFYNNEISEKSEIFDDQFSVERPDGSNFTLKIRSTKLEDSAMYFCASSENGASANTGELFFGEGSRLTVL.

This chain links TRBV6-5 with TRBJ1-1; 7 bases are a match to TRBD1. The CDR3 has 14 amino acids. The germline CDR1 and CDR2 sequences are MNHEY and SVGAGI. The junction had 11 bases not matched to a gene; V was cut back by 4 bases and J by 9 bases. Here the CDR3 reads CASSFSPGTAKAFF. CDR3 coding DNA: TGTGCCAGCAGTTTCTCGCCCGGGACAGCTAAAGCTTTCTTT.

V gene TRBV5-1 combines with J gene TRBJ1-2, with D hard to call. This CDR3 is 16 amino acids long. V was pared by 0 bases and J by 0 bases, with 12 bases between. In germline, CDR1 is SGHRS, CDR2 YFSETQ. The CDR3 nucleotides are TGCGCCAGCAGCTTGGGGCCCCTGACTTCTAACTATGGCTACACCTTC. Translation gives CASSLGPLTSNYGYTF.

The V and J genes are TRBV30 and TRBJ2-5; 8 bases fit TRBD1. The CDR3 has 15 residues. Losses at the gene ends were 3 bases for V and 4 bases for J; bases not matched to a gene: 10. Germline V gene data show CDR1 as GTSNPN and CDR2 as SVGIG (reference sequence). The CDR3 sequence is CAWRRTGLARETQYF. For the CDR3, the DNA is TGTGCCTGGAGGAGGACAGGGCTAGCACGAGAGACCCAGTACTTC.